Listed here are 15 T cell receptor beta chains from one sample, sequenced in a study of T cells in Graves' hyperthyroidism and ophthalmopathy. The TCR beta CDR3 regions underwent amplification using RNA transcripts as the source. The HTBI primer set served for first-round RT-PCR of the TCR CDR3. TCRdb itself ran the multiplex PCR reads through MiXCR, one entry per CDR3 protein. The sample lists 300,000 to 400,000 distinct CDR3 sequences, 14% occurring once. Specimen: blood. The source is a woman aged 25 to 39 with Graves' ophthalmopathy.

Ten or more counts support this clonotype. V and J are TRBV12-3 or TRBV12-4 and TRBJ2-5; possible D gene TRBD2, 6 bases. CDR3 size: 13 residues. V lost 5 bases and J 2 bases, leaving 9 bases between the germline ends. DNA of the CDR3: TGTGCCAGCAGTCAGACTAGGCAAGAGACCCAGTACTTC. Protein product: CASSQTRQETQYF.

As to this clonotype: One base away lies a much larger clone, so this may be a sequencing read error. The chain links TRBV6-2 or TRBV6-3 to TRBJ2-3; possibly TRBD1 or TRBD2 for D (6 bases each). The CDR3 covers 15 residues. CDR1 is MNHEY and CDR2 is SVGEGT in the germline V gene. Trimming pared 6 bases from V and 4 bases from J, leaving 17 bases between. CDR3: CASSSGGGGADTQYF. The CDR3 coding sequence is TGTGCCAGCAGCAGCGGAGGGGGAGGCGCAGATACGCAGTATTTT.

This clonotype was observed at least ten times. CDR3 loop: CASSSGGRVGNEQFF. The DNA of the CDR3 is TGTGCCAGCAGTTCTGGGGGCAGGGTCGGCAATGAGCAGTTCTTC. The chain employs TRBV6-1 and TRBJ2-1; perhaps TRBD1 as D (6 bases). This CDR3 spans 15 amino acids. V gave up 5 bases and J gave up 6 bases, with 17 bases separating them. CDR1 MNHNS and CDR2 SASEGT come from the germline V gene.

This clonotype came up many times. A much more abundant neighbour one base away suggests this may be a read error. J is TRBJ2-1 and V is TRBV18; a possible D gene is TRBD2 (7 bases). The CDR3 is 16 residues long. In germline, CDR1 is KGHSH, CDR2 LQKENI. The CDR3 sequence: CASSPTVGGRFNGQFF. In DNA, the CDR3 is TGTGCCAGCTCACCAACTGTGGGGGGGCGCTTCAATGGGCAGTTCTTC.

This clonotype was recorded many times. The V gene is TRBV7-8, the J gene TRBJ2-7; 9 bases are shared with TRBD1. CDR1 is SGHVS and CDR2 is FQNEAQ in the germline V gene. CDR3 length equals 16 residues. The V and J ends lost 6 bases and 7 bases, in that order; junction bases with no gene match: 16. CDR3: CASSSSSTGGSGEQYF. The CDR3 nucleotides read TGTGCCAGCAGTTCAAGTTCGACAGGGGGGAGTGGGGAGCAGTACTTC.

This clonotype was found a few times. V usage is TRBV3-1 and J usage is TRBJ1-5, with D perhaps TRBD1 (5 bases). This CDR3 is 16 amino acids long. Per germline, CDR1 LGHDT and CDR2 YNNKEL (reference sequence). Trimming removed 3 bases at V and 5 bases at J, with 17 bases between. The CDR3 bases are TGTGCCAGCAGCCACAGATTTTCAGGGAGGCATCAGCCCCAGCATTTT. It translates to CASSHRFSGRHQPQHF.

This chain connects TRBV7-2 to TRBJ2-2; 7 bases are a match to TRBD1. The CDR3 spans 16 residues. From germline, CDR1 is SGHTA and CDR2 FQGNSA. V gave up 1 base and J gave up 1 base; unmatched junction bases: 3. The CDR3 nucleotides are TGTGCCAGCAGCTTAGTGGCAGGGGGGAACACCGGGGAGCTGTTTTTT. Amino acids: CASSLVAGGNTGELFF.

The table lists this clonotype with many counts. The chain links TRBV5-5 to TRBJ1-5; 11 bases are shared with TRBD1. Germline CDR1 SGHKS, CDR2 YYEKEE (reference sequence). The J segment lost 0 bases and the V segment lost 4 bases, leaving 6 bases of the junction unmatched. The length of the CDR3 is 17 residues. CDR3 nucleotide sequence: TGTGCCAGCAGCCATGGGACAGGGGGGAATAGCAATCAGCCCCAGCATTTT. Protein: CASSHGTGGNSNQPQHF.

The V and J genes are TRBV25-1 and TRBJ2-7; 7 positions agree with TRBD1. This CDR3 comprises 13 residues. CDR1 and CDR2 (germline): MGHDK, SYGVNS. V was clipped by 4 bases and J by 3 bases; unmatched bases: 3. As DNA, the CDR3 is TGTGCCAGCAGTGTCGCAGGGGGCTACGAGCAGTACTTC. Translating gives CASSVAGGYEQYF.

The rearrangement joins TRBV6-1 to TRBJ1-6; TRBD1 matches at 8 bases. The ends lost 6 bases at V and 4 bases at J; junction bases unmatched: 11. The CDR3 sequence is 17 residues long. CDR1 and CDR2 from the germline V gene are MNHNS and SASEGT. CDR3 nucleotides: TGTGCCAGCAGCGATCATCCGGGACAGGCATATAATTCACCCCTCCACTTT. Protein product: CASSDHPGQAYNSPLHF.

This clonotype was counted a few times. The V gene is TRBV28, the J gene TRBJ2-6; D is unclear. Germline CDR1 and CDR2: MDHEN and SYDVKM. The CDR3 extends over 18 amino acids. The ends were cut back, 4 bases at V and 3 bases at J, with 19 bases in the middle. CDR3 loop: CASSSTSSRYGGANVLTF. DNA of the CDR3: TGTGCCAGCAGTTCTACAAGTTCCCGTTATGGTGGGGCCAACGTCCTGACTTTC. The whole variable domain, remainder taken from reference TRBV28 and TRBJ2-6, is DVKVTQSSRYLVKRTGEKVFLECVQDMDHENMFWYRQDPGLGLRLIYFSYDVKMKEKGDIPEGYSVSREKKERFSLILESASTNQTSMYLCASSSTSSRYGGANVLTFGAGSRLTVL.

This clonotype was counted ten times or more. V is TRBV30 and J is TRBJ1-2; weak D call: TRBD1 (6 bases). The CDR3 runs 14 residues. V dropped 3 bases and J dropped 2 bases, with 13 bases sitting between them. Germline loops: CDR1 GTSNPN, CDR2 SVGIG (reference sequence). CDR3 nucleotide sequence: TGTGCCTGGAGGGTACGAGACAGGAACTATGGCTACACCTTC. It specifies CAWRVRDRNYGYTF.

This clonotype was counted many times. V and J are TRBV3-1 and TRBJ1-3, with a weak D call TRBD1 (6 bases). Trimming removed 6 bases at V and 4 bases at J, with 16 bases between. The CDR3 loop spans 15 amino acids. Germline assignment: CDR1 LGHDT and CDR2 YNNKEL (reference sequence). CDR3 residues: CASSRTGHKGNTIYF. In DNA, the CDR3 is TGTGCCAGCAGTCGGACGGGACACAAGGGAAACACCATATATTTT.

A note on this clonotype: It may be a read error: a sequence one base away is much more abundant. V and J are TRBV28 and TRBJ2-7; 9 bases line up with TRBD1. The CDR3 contains 15 residues. Germline V gene lookup returns CDR1 MDHEN and CDR2 SYDVKM. In DNA, the CDR3 is TGTGCCAGCAGCCGGACCGGGACAGGGTACTACGAGCAGTGCTTC. Residues: CASSRTGTGYYEQCF.

This clonotype was seen ten or more times. This chain's CDR3 is CASSALQVGTEAFF. CDR3 DNA: TGTGCCAGCAGCGCCCTACAGGTGGGCACTGAAGCTTTCTTT. The chain links TRBV9 to TRBJ1-1, with D tentatively TRBD1 (5 bases). Germline loops: CDR1 SGDLS, CDR2 YYNGEE. V was cut by 3 bases and J by 4 bases, with 13 bases left in between. This CDR3 contains 14 residues.